These 6 T cell receptor beta chains were sequenced from one sample in a study of T cell repertoires in cytomegalovirus infection. For these receptors, no antigen is known. From the reads, TCRdb called clonotypes with MiXCR, one entry per CDR3 protein. The sample lists fewer than 850,000 distinct CDR3 sequences, around 29% occurring once. The input for sequencing was cultured CD8+ T cells from PBMCs, taken from culture after CMV antigen stimulation. Receptor source: a human donor in good health (CMV status not recorded). Some clones in this sample may be carry-over from other donors' samples.

The V call is TRBV3-1, the J call TRBJ2-3, with 7 nucleotides matching TRBD2. The CDR3 extends over 16 amino acids. V shed 1 base and J 0 bases; nucleotides not matched to a gene: 4. Germline assignment: CDR1 LGHDT and CDR2 YNNKEL (reference sequence). The CDR3: CASSQGEGTSTDTQYF. In DNA, the CDR3 is TGTGCCAGCAGCCAAGGGGAGGGCACCAGCACAGATACGCAGTATTTT.

This chain links TRBV24-1 with TRBJ1-1; no firm D call. This CDR3 region has 12 residues. Germline V gene lookup returns CDR1 KGHDR and CDR2 SFDVKD. V was pared by 5 bases and J by 1 base, with 4 bases between. The DNA of the CDR3 is TGTGCCACCAGTGCTCCGAACACTGAAGCTTTCTTT. This sequence encodes CATSAPNTEAFF.

The V and J genes are TRBV6-1 and TRBJ2-1, with 7 bases identical to TRBD1. Trimming removed 5 bases from V and 6 bases from J; junction bases left unmatched: 16. In germline, CDR1 is MNHNS, CDR2 SASEGT. This CDR3 is built from 17 residues. CDR3 DNA sequence: TGTGCCAGCAGTCCGGGACAGTTCATTGATTGGTCCAATGAGCAGTTCTTC. Translating gives CASSPGQFIDWSNEQFF.

This clonotype has just a few counts. The V gene is TRBV15, the J gene TRBJ1-2; 7 nucleotides align to TRBD1. The junction had 5 bases not matched to a gene; V was cut back by 0 bases and J by 1 base. This CDR3 contains 16 residues. Germline V gene lookup returns CDR1 LNHNV and CDR2 YYDKDF (reference sequence). The CDR3 DNA reads as TGTGCCACCAGCAGAGATCTGGGACAGATTAACTATGGCTACACCTTC. Encoded protein: CATSRDLGQINYGYTF.

The chain recombines TRBV9 with TRBJ1-1; D is uncertain. The CDR3 is 14 residues long. V dropped 2 bases and J dropped 0 bases, with 8 bases sitting between them. CDR1 is SGDLS, CDR2 YYNGEE, per germline. In nucleotides, the CDR3 is TGTGCCAGCAGCGTCGAGGGCATGAACACTGAAGCTTTCTTT. This sequence encodes CASSVEGMNTEAFF.

The table lists this clonotype with a few counts. The chain employs TRBV7-9 and TRBJ2-7; D unclear. The CDR3 contains 16 residues. The germline V gene has CDR1 SEHNR and CDR2 FQNEAQ (reference sequence). V was pared by 5 bases and J by 3 bases, with 20 bases between. CDR3 region: CASSPPLAPTYYEQYF. The CDR3 nucleotides read TGTGCCAGCAGCCCCCCCCTGGCCCCGACCTACTACGAGCAGTACTTC.